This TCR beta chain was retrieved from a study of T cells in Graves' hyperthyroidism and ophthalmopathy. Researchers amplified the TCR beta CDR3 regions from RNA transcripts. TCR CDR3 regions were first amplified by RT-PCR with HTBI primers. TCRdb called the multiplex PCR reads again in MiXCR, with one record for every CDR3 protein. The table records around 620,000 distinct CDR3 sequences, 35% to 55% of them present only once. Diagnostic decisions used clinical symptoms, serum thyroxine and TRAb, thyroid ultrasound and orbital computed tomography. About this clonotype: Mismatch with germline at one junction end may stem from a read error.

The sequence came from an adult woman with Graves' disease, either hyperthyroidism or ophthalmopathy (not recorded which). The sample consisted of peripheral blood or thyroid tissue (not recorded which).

The CDR3 bases are TGTGCCAGCAGTTCCTGGGACCAACGAGGTGAAGCTTTC. Translation: CASSSWDQRGEAF. This chain joins TRBV6-5 and TRBJ2-6; D could derive from TRBD1 or TRBD2 (5 bases each). Looked up from germline, CDR1 is MNHEY and CDR2 is SVGAGI. This CDR3 contains 13 residues.